This T cell receptor beta chain was identified during a study of T cell responses to AZD1222 COVID-19 vaccine. Germline assignment: CDR1 ENHRY and CDR2 SYGVKD. This CDR3 has 13 amino acids. Worth noting for this clone: Its specificity is not known. One end of the junction varies from germline; a read error may be responsible.

The repertoire was sequenced with immunoSEQ multiplex PCR; TCRdb's copy has only in-frame clones and lacks some. This sample has about 120,000 clones, with about 89% found just once. Study-level results: Repertoires were obtained only post-peak T cell response. Regions left unmutated in variants are reportedly the target of nearly half of spike-specific TCRs.

This rearrangement joins TRBV10-3 to TRBJ1-2; D is unresolved. The sample here was peripheral blood, taken on day 0 of AZD1222 vaccination. The sequence came from an adult in good health. The DNA for the CDR3 is TGTGCCATCAGCGAGTCCCAGCAATATGGCTACACCTTC. It encodes CAISESQQYGYTF.